A single sample is the source of the 3 T cell receptor beta chains below, sequenced in a study of blood T cell repertoires in COVID-19. TCRdb's copy holds only in-frame clones and misses some; the assay was immunoSEQ multiplex PCR. The sample contains 60,000 to 65,000 clones, about 83% of which appear only once. Sequencing was carried out using peripheral blood. These receptors came from a man aged 50 or older with COVID-19, enrolled during active disease.

This rearrangement joins TRBV3-1 (or the pseudogene TRBV3-2) to TRBJ1-1, with a tentative D call TRBD1 (6 bases). The CDR3 sequence is 15 residues long. Germline CDR1 reads LGHDT; CDR2 reads YNNKEL (reference sequence). Deletions cut 2 bases from V and 8 bases from J, with 18 bases between. CDR3 DNA: TGTGCCAGCAGCCAACCGGCTCAGGGGCCGCGGGAAGCTTTCTTT. Amino acid sequence: CASSQPAQGPREAFF.

This clone was detected a few times. This sequence joins TRBV27 and TRBJ2-1; possible D gene TRBD1, 6 bases. V dropped 6 bases and J dropped 0 bases, with 15 bases sitting between them. There are 16 residues in the CDR3. Per the germline V gene, CDR1 is MNHEY and CDR2 is SMNVEV (reference sequence). The CDR3 DNA sequence: TGTGCCAGCAGGCCAGGGGCCGCTAGCTCCTACAATGAGCAGTTCTTC. As protein: CASRPGAASSYNEQFF.

This clone showed up many times. The J gene is TRBJ2-2, the V gene TRBV19, with D possibly being TRBD1 (5 bases). V was pared by 9 bases and J by 7 bases, with 21 bases between. Germline V lookup: CDR1 LNHDA, CDR2 SQIVND (reference sequence). This CDR3 has 15 residues. This CDR3 reads CASEIRAVKDGELFF. DNA for the CDR3: TGTGCCAGCGAGATCAGGGCGGTCAAGGACGGGGAGCTGTTTTTT.